Sequencing of this TCR beta chain was carried out in a study of T cells expressing NK-cell markers (dated by TCRdb to the early 2020s). About the investigation overall: Three sorted T-cell subsets (CD3+CD56+NKG2C+, CD3+CD56+NKG2C- and CD3+CD56-NKG2C+) from eight donors had their TCR beta-chain repertoires profiled. Randomly selected healthy volunteers, three men and five women, were used as the eight sequenced donors. Of the eight sequenced donors, seven were found to be HCMV-seropositive and one was found to be HCMV-seronegative. Sequencing of the libraries produced 2 x 150 bp reads on Illumina HiSeq 2000/2500, MiSeq or NextSeq.

The sequencer listed for this sample is Illumina HiSeq 2000. 5'RACE template switching, by which a universal primer site and unique molecular identifiers were added, was used to make TCR beta cDNA libraries. cDNA synthesis was primed from the TCR beta constant segment and was followed by two successive PCR amplification steps. The paper's processing steps were these. Reads were demultiplexed and grouped by UMI with MIGEC, and clonotypes were assembled and quantified with MiTCR. To exclude erroneous sequences, any TCR cDNA sequence not supported by at least two reads was discarded. The tcR package was used for downstream repertoire analysis, and clonotypes were matched across fractions by CDR3 nucleotide sequence plus V segment. VDJmatch was used to annotate antigen specificity against VDJdb, with one amino acid substitution in CDR3 allowed. Following reprocessing of the reads by TCRdb, the data hold one row per CDR3 protein sequence and no DNA is available. TCRdb, not the original authors, processed these V and J calls. In this sample's table one finds hundreds of thousands of distinct CDR3 sequences. Roughly 7.2% of the sample rests with the top ten.

HCMV-specific IgG was detected in serum with a commercial ELISA kit to determine HCMV serostatus. Ficoll density gradient centrifugation was used to isolate peripheral blood mononuclear cells from blood. Of note for this clonotype: Its antigen is not yet known.

Overall study outcomes, separate from this receptor: Whether the expanded NKG2C-expressing T cell clones were specific for HCMV antigens was left unclear. In 5 to 7 donors, the dominant CD3+CD56+NKG2C+ clonotypes were found to rank among the top 10 CD8+ clonotypes and to make up about 1.0-7.5% of CD8+ T cells. Those dominant clonotypes were again the most abundant among CD3+CD56-NKG2C+ cells in a few donors, at about 25-65%.

Taken from cysteine to phenylalanine, the CDR3 has 13 residues. Only the protein is available. Based on the germline V gene, the CDR1 and CDR2 sequences are SGHRS and YFSETQ. The clonotype comes from a woman between 18 and 75 years old in good health. Sequenced material: blood T cells: a sorted CD56 or NKG2C T cell subset, CD4+ or CD8+ T cells, or bulk PBMC T cells (not recorded which). The chain joins TRBV5-1 to TRBJ2-3. The CDR3 protein: CASSRGRTDTQYF. With the rest looked up from the reference TRBV5-1 and TRBJ2-3 genes rather than sequenced, the full variable domain is KAGVTQTPRYLIKTRGQQVTLSCSPISGHRSVSWYQQTPGQGLQFLFEYFSETQRNKGNFPGRFSGRQFSNSRSEMNVSTLELGDSALYLCASSRGRTDTQYFGPGTRLTVL.